This TCR beta chain was profiled in a study of blood T cell repertoires in COVID-19. Study-wide context: Sites across the United States, Italy and Spain contributed samples from acute and convalescent COVID-19.

Each recovered donor of Cohort 3 presented with two negative PCRs, clearance, or symptom resolution. The CDR3 loop spans 13 amino acids. Germline lookup yields CDR1 MDHEN and CDR2 SYDVKM. V was trimmed by 5 bases and J by 2 bases, leaving 10 bases between them. The protocol was immunoSEQ multiplex PCR, while the TCRdb copy is restricted to in-frame clones and leaves out a portion. The repertoire has roughly 160,000 clones, over 75% of them found once; the top ten carry roughly 11%. The sample taken for sequencing was PBMCs or T cells enriched from blood (not recorded which). This receptor was identified in a middle-aged man who had recovered from COVID-19. The V and J genes are TRBV28 and TRBJ2-7; no clear D. The chain's CDR3 is CASSPHEPYEQYF. The CDR3 DNA follows: TGTGCCAGCAGTCCTCACGAGCCCTACGAGCAGTACTTC. The full variable domain, in which reference TRBV28 and TRBJ2-7 provide the parts outside the CDR3, is DVKVTQSSRYLVKRTGEKVFLECVQDMDHENMFWYRQDPGLGLRLIYFSYDVKMKEKGDIPEGYSVSREKKERFSLILESASTNQTSMYLCASSPHEPYEQYFGPGTRLTVT.